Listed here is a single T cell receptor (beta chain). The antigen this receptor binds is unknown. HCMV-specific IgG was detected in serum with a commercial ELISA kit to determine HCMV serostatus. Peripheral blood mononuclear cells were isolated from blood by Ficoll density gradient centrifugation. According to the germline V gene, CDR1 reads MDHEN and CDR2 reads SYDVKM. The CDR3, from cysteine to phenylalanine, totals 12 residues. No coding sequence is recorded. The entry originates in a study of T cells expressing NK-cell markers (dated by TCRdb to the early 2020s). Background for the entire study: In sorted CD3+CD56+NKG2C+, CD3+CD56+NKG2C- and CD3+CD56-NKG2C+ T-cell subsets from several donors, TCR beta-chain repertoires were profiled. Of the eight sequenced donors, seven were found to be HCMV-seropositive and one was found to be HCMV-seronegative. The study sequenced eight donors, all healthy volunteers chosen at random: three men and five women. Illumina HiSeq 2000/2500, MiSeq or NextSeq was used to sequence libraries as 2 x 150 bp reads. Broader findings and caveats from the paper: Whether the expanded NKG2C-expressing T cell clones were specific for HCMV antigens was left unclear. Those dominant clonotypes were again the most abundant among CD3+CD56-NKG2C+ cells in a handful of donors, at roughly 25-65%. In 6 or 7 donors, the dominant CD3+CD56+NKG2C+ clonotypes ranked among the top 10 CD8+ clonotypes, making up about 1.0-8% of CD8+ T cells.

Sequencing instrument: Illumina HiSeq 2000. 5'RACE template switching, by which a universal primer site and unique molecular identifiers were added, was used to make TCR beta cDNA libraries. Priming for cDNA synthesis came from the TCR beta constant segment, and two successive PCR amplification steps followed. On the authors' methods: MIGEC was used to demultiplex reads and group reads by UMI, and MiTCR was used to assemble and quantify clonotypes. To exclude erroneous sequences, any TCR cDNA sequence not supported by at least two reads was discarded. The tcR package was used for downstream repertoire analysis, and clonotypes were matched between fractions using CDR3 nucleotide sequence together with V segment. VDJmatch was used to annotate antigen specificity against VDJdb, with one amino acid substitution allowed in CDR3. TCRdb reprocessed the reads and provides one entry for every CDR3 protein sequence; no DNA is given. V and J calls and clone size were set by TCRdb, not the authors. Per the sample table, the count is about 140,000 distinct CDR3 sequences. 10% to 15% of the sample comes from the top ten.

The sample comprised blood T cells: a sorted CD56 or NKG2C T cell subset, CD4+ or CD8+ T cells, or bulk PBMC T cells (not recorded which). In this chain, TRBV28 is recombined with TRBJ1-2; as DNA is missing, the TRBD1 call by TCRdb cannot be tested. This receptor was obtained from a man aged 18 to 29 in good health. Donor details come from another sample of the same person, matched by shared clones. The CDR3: CASSWTGGGYTF.